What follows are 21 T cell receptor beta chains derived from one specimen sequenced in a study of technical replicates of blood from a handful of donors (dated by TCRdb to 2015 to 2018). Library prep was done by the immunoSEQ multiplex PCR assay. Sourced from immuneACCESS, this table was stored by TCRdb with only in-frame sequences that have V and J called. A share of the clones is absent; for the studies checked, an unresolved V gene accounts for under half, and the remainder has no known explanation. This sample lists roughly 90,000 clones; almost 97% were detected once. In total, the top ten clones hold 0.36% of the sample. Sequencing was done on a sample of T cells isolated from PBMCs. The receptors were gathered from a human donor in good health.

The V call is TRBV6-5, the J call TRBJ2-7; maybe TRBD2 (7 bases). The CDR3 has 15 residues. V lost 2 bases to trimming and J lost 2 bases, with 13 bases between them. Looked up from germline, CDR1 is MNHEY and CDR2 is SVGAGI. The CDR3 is CASSYIGGGPYEQYF. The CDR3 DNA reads TGTGCCAGCAGTTACATAGGGGGGGGCCCCTACGAGCAGTACTTC.

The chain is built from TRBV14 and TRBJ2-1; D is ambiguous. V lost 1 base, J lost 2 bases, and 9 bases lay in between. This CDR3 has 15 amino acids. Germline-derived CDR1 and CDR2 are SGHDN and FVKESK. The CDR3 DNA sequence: TGTGCCAGCAGCCAAGCTGACTCCGCCTACAATGAGCAGTTCTTC. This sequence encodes CASSQADSAYNEQFF.

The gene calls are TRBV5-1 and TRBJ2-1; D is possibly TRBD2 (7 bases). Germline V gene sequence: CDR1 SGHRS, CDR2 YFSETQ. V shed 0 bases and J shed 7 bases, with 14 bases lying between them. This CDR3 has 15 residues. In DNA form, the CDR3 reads TGCGCCAGCAGCTTGGGACGGGGGGCCGTTAATGAGCAGTTCTTC. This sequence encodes CASSLGRGAVNEQFF.

CDR3 bases: TGTGCCAGCAGCTTAACCAGCGGGAGTTATGAGCAGTTCTTC. This sequence encodes CASSLTSGSYEQFF. The chain uses TRBV7-6 and TRBJ2-1; 8 bases map to TRBD2. CDR1 is SGHVS, CDR2 FNYEAQ, per germline. V shed 2 bases, J shed 8 bases, and the junction held 5 bases outside the gene matches. The CDR3 consists of 14 residues.

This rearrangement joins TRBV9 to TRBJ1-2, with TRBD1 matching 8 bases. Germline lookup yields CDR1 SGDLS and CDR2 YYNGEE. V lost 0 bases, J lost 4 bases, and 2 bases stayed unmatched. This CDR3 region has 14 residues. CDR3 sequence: CASSVDRGGYGYTF. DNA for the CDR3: TGTGCCAGCAGCGTAGACAGGGGGGGCTATGGCTACACCTTC. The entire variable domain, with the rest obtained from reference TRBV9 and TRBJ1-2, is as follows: DSGVTQTPKHLITATGQRVTLRCSPRSGDLSVYWYQQSLDQGLQFLIQYYNGEERAKGNILERFSAQQFPDLHSELNLSSLELGDSALYFCASSVDRGGYGYTFGSGTRLTVV.

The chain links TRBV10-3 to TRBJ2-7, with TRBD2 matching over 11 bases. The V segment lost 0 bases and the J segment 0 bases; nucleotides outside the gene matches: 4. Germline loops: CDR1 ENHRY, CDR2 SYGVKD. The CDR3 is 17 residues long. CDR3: CAISESGTSGPSYEQYF. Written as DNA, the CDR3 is TGTGCCATCAGTGAGTCTGGGACTAGCGGTCCCTCCTACGAGCAGTACTTC.

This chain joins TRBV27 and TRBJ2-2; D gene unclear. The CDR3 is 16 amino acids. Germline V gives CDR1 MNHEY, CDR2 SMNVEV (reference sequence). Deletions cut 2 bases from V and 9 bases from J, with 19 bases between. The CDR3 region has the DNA TGTGCCAGCAGTTTAGTCTCTGGGCTCACACACCGGGAGCTGTTTTTT. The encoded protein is CASSLVSGLTHRELFF.

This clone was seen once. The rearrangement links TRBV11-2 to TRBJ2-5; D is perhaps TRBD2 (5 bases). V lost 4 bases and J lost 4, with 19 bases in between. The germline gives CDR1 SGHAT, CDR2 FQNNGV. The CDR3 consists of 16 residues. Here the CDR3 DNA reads TGTGCCAGCAGCTCCCATGGCGGGCTAGTCCTAGAGACCCAGTACTTC. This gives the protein CASSSHGGLVLETQYF.

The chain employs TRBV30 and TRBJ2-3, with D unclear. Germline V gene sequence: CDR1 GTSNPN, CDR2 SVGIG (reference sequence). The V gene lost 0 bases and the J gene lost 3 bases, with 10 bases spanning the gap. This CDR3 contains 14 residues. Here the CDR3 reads CAWSVRELTDTQYF. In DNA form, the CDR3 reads TGTGCCTGGAGTGTTCGCGAGTTGACAGATACGCAGTATTTT.

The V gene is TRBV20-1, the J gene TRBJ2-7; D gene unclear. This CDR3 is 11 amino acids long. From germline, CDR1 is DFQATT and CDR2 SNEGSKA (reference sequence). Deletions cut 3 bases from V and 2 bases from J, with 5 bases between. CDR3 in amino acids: CSASGAYEQYF. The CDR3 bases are TGCAGTGCTAGCGGTGCCTACGAGCAGTACTTC.

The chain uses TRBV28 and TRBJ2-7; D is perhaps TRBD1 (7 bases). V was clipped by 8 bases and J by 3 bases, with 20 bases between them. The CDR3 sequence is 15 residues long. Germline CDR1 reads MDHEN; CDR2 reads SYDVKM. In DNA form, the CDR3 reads TGTGCCAGCCGTCCGGGGGACAGTGCCTTCTACGAGCAGTACTTC. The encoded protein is CASRPGDSAFYEQYF.

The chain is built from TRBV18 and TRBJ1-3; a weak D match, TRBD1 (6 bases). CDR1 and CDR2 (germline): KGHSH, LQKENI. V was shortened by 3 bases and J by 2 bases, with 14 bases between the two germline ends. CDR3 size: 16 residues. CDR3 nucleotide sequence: TGTGCCAGCTCACCTAACGCAGGGGACGCTGGAAACACCATATATTTT. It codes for CASSPNAGDAGNTIYF.

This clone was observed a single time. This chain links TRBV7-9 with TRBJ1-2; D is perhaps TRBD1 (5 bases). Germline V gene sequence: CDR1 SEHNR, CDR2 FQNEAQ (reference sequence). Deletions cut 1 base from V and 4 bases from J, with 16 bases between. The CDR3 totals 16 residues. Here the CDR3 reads CASSLVLAGMGYGYTF. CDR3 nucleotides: TGTGCCAGCAGCTTAGTTCTGGCAGGGATGGGCTATGGCTACACCTTC.

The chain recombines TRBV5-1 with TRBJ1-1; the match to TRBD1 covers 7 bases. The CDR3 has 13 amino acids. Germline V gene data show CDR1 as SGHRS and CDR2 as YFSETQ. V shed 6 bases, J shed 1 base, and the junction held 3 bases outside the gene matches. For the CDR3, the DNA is TGCGCCAGCACGCGGACAGGGAACACTGAAGCTTTCTTT. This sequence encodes CASTRTGNTEAFF.

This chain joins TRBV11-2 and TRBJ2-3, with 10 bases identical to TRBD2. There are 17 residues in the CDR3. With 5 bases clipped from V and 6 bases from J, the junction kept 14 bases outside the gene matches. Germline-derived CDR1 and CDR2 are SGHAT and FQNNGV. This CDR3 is CASSPMATSGKGDTQYF. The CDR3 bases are TGTGCCAGCAGCCCCATGGCAACTAGCGGGAAGGGGGATACGCAGTATTTT.

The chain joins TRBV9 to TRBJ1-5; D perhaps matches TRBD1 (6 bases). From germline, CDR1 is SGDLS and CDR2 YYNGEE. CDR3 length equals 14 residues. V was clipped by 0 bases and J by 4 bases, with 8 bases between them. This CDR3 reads CASSVDTGNQPQHF. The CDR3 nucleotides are TGTGCCAGCAGCGTAGATACAGGGAATCAGCCCCAGCATTTT.

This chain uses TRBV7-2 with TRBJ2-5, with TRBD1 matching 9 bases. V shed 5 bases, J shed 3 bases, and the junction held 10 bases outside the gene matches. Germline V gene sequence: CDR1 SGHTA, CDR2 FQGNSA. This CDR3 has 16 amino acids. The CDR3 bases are TGTGCCAGCAGCCTCGGGACAGGGAGTGGGGAAGAGACCCAGTACTTC. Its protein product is CASSLGTGSGEETQYF. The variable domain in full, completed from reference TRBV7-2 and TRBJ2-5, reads GAGVSQSPSNKVTEKGKDVELRCDPISGHTALYWYRQSLGQGLEFLIYFQGNSAPDKSGLPSDRFSAERTGGSVSTLTIQRTQQEDSAVYLCASSLGTGSGEETQYFGPGTRLLVL.

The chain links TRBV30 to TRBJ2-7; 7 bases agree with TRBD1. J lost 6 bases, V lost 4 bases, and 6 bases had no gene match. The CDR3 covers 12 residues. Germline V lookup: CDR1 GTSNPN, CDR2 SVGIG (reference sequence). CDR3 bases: TGTGCCTGGACCCAGGGGGAGTTCGAGCAGTACTTC. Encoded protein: CAWTQGEFEQYF.

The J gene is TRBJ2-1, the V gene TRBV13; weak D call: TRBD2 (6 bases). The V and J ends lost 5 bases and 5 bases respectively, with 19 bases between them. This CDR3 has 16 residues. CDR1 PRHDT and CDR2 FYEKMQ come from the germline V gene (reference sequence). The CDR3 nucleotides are TGTGCCAGCAGCAAATCATCGGGAGTCTCTGACAATGAGCAGTTCTTC. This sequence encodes CASSKSSGVSDNEQFF.

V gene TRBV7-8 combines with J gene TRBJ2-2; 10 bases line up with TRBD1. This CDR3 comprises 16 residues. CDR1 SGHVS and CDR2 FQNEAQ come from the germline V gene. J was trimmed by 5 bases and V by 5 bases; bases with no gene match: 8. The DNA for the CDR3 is TGTGCCAGCAGCCCGGGACAGGGGCTTTATACCGGGGAGCTGTTTTTT. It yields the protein CASSPGQGLYTGELFF.

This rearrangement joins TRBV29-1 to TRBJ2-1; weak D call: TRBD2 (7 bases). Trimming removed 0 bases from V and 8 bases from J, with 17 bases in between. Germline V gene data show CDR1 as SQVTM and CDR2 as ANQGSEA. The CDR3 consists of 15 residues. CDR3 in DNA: TGCAGCGTTGAAGAAAGGGGGGAGGGCCGGGATGAGCAGTTCTTC. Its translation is CSVEERGEGRDEQFF.